One TCR beta chain is described in this entry. 5'RACE primed at constant segments yielded TCR alpha and TCR beta cDNA libraries bearing sample barcodes and UMIs. A single record per CDR3 protein comes from TCRdb applying MiXCR to the 5' RACE reads. The data contain a few hundred thousand distinct CDR3 sequences, less than 25% of them seen just once; the ten biggest clones take up 7% to 9%. The source of the sample is a study of T-cell memory formation after mild COVID-19. From germline, CDR1 is GTSNPN and CDR2 SVGIG (reference sequence). The CDR3 is 11 amino acids. The V end lost 1 base, the J end lost 6 bases, and 4 bases lay between the germline ends.

The sample was PBMCs or a T cell subset sorted from them (not recorded which). V gene TRBV30 combines with J gene TRBJ2-4; D is unresolved. This receptor was taken from an adult woman who had mild COVID-19 (a few samples of this study predate the infection). Cell type and time point are not known. CDR3 nucleotides: TGTGCCTGGAGTGAACTAAACATTCAGTACTTC. Protein product: CAWSELNIQYF.